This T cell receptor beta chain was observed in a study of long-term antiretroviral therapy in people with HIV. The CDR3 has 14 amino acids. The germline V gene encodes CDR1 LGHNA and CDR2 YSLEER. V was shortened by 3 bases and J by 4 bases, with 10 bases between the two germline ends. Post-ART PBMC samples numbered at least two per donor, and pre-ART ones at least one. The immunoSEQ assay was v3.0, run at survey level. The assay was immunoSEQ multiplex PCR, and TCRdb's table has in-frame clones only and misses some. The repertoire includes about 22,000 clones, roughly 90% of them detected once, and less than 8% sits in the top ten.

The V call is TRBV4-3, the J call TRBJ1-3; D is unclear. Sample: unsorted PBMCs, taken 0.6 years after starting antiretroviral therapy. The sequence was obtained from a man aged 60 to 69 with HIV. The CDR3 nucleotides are TGCGCCAGCAGCCACGGGGATGGCGGAAACACCATATATTTT. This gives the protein CASSHGDGGNTIYF.